A selection of T cell receptor beta chains follows, all from one sample in a study of T cell responses to AZD1222 COVID-19 vaccine. Profiling relied on immunoSEQ multiplex PCR, and the TCRdb table lists in-frame clones only, not all of them. The repertoire holds 150,000 to 200,000 clones, with more than 85% as singletons. The material sequenced was peripheral blood, taken on day 0 of AZD1222 vaccination. The receptors shown here come from an adult in good health. The CDR3 runs from the conserved cysteine through the conserved F or W. The order of the fields is D gene, V gene, clone size, CDR3 length, J gene, CDR3 DNA, CDR3 protein. The D gene is left open where the match is weak. A clone size is listed for some rows: how often the clone was seen (once, few, many), or a class if it is expanded.

-,TRBV6-1,-,18,TRBJ1-6,TGTGCCAGCAGTGCGACCAACAGCCCTAGCTCCTATAATTCACCCCTCCACTTT,CASSATNSPSSYNSPLHF
-,TRBV5-1,-,16,TRBJ1-2,TGCGCCAGCAGCTTGGGGGGAGGGACCCGCTACTATGGCTACACCTTC,CASSLGGGTRYYGYTF
-,TRBV3-1/TRBV3-2,-,14,TRBJ2-3,TGTGCCAGCAGCCAAGGGAAGAGCACAGATACGCAGTATTTT,CASSQGKSTDTQYF
TRBD1,TRBV6-2/TRBV6-3,-,14,TRBJ1-4,TGTGCCAGCAGTTACCAGGGGGCAAATGAAAAACTGTTTTTT,CASSYQGANEKLFF
-,TRBV11-2,-,16,TRBJ2-5,TGTGCCAGCAGCTTAGACCGGGTCGGGGGTCGAGGGACCCAGTACTTC,CASSLDRVGGRGTQYF
TRBD2,TRBV5-6,-,17,TRBJ2-1,TGTGCCAGCAGCTTGGTGCTAGCGGGGGGTGGTCACAATGAGCAGTTCTTC,CASSLVLAGGGHNEQFF
TRBD1,TRBV12-5,once,18,TRBJ1-5,TGTGCTAGTGGTTTGGACGCCCAGGGGGGGCGAGGCAATCAGCCCCAGCATTTT,CASGLDAQGGRGNQPQHF
-,TRBV12-3/TRBV12-4,-,13,TRBJ1-3,TGTGCCAGCAGTCGATACTTTGGAAACACCATATATTTT,CASSRYFGNTIYF
TRBD1,TRBV19,few,16,TRBJ1-4,TGTGCCAGTAGTATCCCGACAGGGGGGAATAATGAAAAACTGTTTTTT,CASSIPTGGNNEKLFF
-,TRBV28,-,15,TRBJ1-6,TGTGCCAGCAGTTTAAGGCTGGGGGATAATTCACCCCTCCACTTT,CASSLRLGDNSPLHF
-,TRBV12-3/TRBV12-4,-,13,TRBJ2-5,TGTGCCAGCAGTTTACTAGGTGGGGAGACCCAGTACTTC,CASSLLGGETQYF
TRBD1,TRBV6-5,-,15,TRBJ1-2,TGTGCCAGCAGTTACGACAGGGGCTCCCTCTATGGCTACACCTTC,CASSYDRGSLYGYTF
-,TRBV5-6,-,13,TRBJ2-5,TGTGCCAGCAGCTTGGGGGATCAGGTGACCCAGTACTTC,CASSLGDQVTQYF
TRBD1,TRBV10-2,few,14,TRBJ1-1,TGCGCCAGCGGGGGAGGGGGCATGAACACTGAAGCTTTCTTT,CASGGGGMNTEAFF
TRBD2,TRBV18,once,15,TRBJ2-1,TGTGCCAGCTCACCGGGGGGACTAGCGGGAGAGGAGCAGTTCTTC,CASSPGGLAGEEQFF
TRBD2,TRBV9,-,16,TRBJ2-3,TGTGCCAGCAGCGTACCAGCGGGGGGTGCCACAGATACGCAGTATTTT,CASSVPAGGATDTQYF
-,TRBV3-1/TRBV3-2,-,13,TRBJ1-1,TGTGCCAGCAGCCAAGACCTTAACACTGAAGCTTTCTTT,CASSQDLNTEAFF
-,TRBV6-5,-,14,TRBJ1-1,TGTGCCAGCAGTTACTTACGGGGTGGGACTGAAGCTTTCTTT,CASSYLRGGTEAFF
TRBD2,TRBV4-1,-,15,TRBJ2-7,TGCGCCAGCAGCCAGCTCCTAGCGGGGGGGTACGAGCAGTACTTC,CASSQLLAGGYEQYF
-,TRBV30,-,14,TRBJ1-3,TGTGCCTGGGCTGAAAAAAATCCTGGAAACACCATATATTTT,CAWAEKNPGNTIYF
-,TRBV5-4,-,12,TRBJ2-2,TGTGCCAGCAGCTTGGAGGCCGGGGAGCTGTTTTTT,CASSLEAGELFF
-,TRBV29-1,-,15,TRBJ1-1,TGCAGCGTTGAAGCACGACAAAACGTAGGCACTGAAGCTTTCTTT,CSVEARQNVGTEAFF
-,TRBV27,-,16,TRBJ2-1,TGTGCCACCTCAAAGGGGGGGCGGGGCTCCTACAATGAGCAGTTCTTC,CATSKGGRGSYNEQFF
-,TRBV5-1,once,15,TRBJ1-1,TGCGCCAGCAGCAGCCGACAGAGCATGAACACTGAAGCTTTCTTT,CASSSRQSMNTEAFF
-,TRBV27,-,12,TRBJ2-3,TGTGCCAGCAGGGGGGACGCGGATACGCAGTATTTT,CASRGDADTQYF
-,TRBV18,-,14,TRBJ2-3,TGTGCCAGCTCCCCACGTTATAGCACAGATACGCAGTATTTT,CASSPRYSTDTQYF
TRBD1,TRBV19,once,17,TRBJ2-1,TGTGCCAGTAGGTTTAGACAGGGGACGAGCTCCTACAATGAGCAGTTCTTC,CASRFRQGTSSYNEQFF
-,TRBV18,-,12,TRBJ2-3,TGTGCCAGCTCACCGGGAACAGATACGCAGTATTTT,CASSPGTDTQYF
-,TRBV10-2,once,15,TRBJ1-5,TGCGCCAGCAGTGATGAAGGGGCGCAGAATCAGCCCCAGCATTTT,CASSDEGAQNQPQHF
TRBD2,TRBV5-4,-,16,TRBJ2-2,TGTGCCAGCAGCGGGACTAGCGGGGATAGTACCGGGGAGCTGTTTTTT,CASSGTSGDSTGELFF
-,TRBV7-8,-,18,TRBJ2-1,TGTGCCAGCAGCCCAAGGGCAAGGACAGCGTCATCCTACAATGAGCAGTTCTTC,CASSPRARTASSYNEQFF
-,TRBV13,once,15,TRBJ1-2,TGTGCCAGCTTCGGGCAAAGATGGCCTAACTATGGCTACACCTTC,CASFGQRWPNYGYTF
-,TRBV7-8,-,14,TRBJ1-2,TGTGCCAGCAGCCGGTCAACAGGGTACTATGGCTACACCTTC,CASSRSTGYYGYTF
TRBD1,TRBV7-2,-,13,TRBJ2-4,TGTGCCAGCAGCTTTACAGGGGAAAACATTCAGTACTTC,CASSFTGENIQYF
-,TRBV18,once,14,TRBJ2-7,TGTGCCAGCTCACCGAGGGCACAGCTCTACGAGCAGTACTTC,CASSPRAQLYEQYF
-,TRBV5-1,-,18,TRBJ1-3,TGCGCCAGCAGCCTTTCCGGACCGGGACTAAACTCTGGAAACACCATATATTTT,CASSLSGPGLNSGNTIYF
-,TRBV6-5,-,14,TRBJ2-7,TGTGCCAGCAGTTACTCGGAAAGCTCCTACGAGCAGTACTTC,CASSYSESSYEQYF
-,TRBV19,-,15,TRBJ2-7,TGTGCCAGTAGTATAGATTCTCAGGTATCCTACGAGCAGTACTTC,CASSIDSQVSYEQYF
-,TRBV4-1,-,15,TRBJ1-2,TGCGCCAGCAGCCAAGGGGGGGGACTTCTTTATGGCTACACCTTC,CASSQGGGLLYGYTF
-,TRBV2,-,13,TRBJ1-6,TGTGCCAGCAGCTCCGGGCCCCCGGGAACCCTCCACTTT,CASSSGPPGTLHF
-,TRBV2,-,15,TRBJ2-3,TGTGCCAGCAGCCAGGTACAGCTTGGGTCGGATACGCAGTATTTT,CASSQVQLGSDTQYF
-,TRBV30,once,13,TRBJ1-5,TGTGCCTGGAGTAGACAGGAGAATCAGCCCCAGCATTTT,CAWSRQENQPQHF
-,TRBV7-9,-,16,TRBJ1-2,TGTGCCAGCAACAAAAGGGCACACGCTGGGAGCTATGGCTACACCTTC,CASNKRAHAGSYGYTF
-,TRBV7-2,-,15,TRBJ1-6,TGTGCCAGCAGCTCCCTGGGCACCTATAATTCACCCCTCCACTTT,CASSSLGTYNSPLHF
TRBD2,TRBV28,-,15,TRBJ2-1,TGTGCCAGCAGAATAGCGGGGGCCGGTGACAATGAGCAGTTCTTC,CASRIAGAGDNEQFF
TRBD1,TRBV5-1,-,16,TRBJ2-5,TGCGCCAGCAGCTTGGGGGCCCAGGGGGCCAGGGAGACCCAGTACTTC,CASSLGAQGARETQYF
-,TRBV12-3/TRBV12-4,once,13,TRBJ2-1,TGTGCCAGCAGTTTATGGGGTCCCAATGAGCAGTTCTTC,CASSLWGPNEQFF
-,TRBV30,-,12,TRBJ1-2,TGTGCCTGGAGTTGGGGTTACTATGGCTACACCTTC,CAWSWGYYGYTF
TRBD2,TRBV4-2,-,16,TRBJ2-7,TGTGCCAGCAGCCTTACCGGGACTAGCGTACCCTACGAGCAGTACTTC,CASSLTGTSVPYEQYF
-,TRBV30,-,14,TRBJ2-1,TGTGCCTGGAGTAAGGGGTCCTCTTACAATGAGCAGTTCTTC,CAWSKGSSYNEQFF
-,TRBV30,-,13,TRBJ1-1,TGTGCCTGGAGTGTACGCGGCGACACTGAAGCTTTCTTT,CAWSVRGDTEAFF
TRBD2,TRBV5-1,-,14,TRBJ2-3,TGCGCCAGCTGTGAGGGACTAGCGAGAGATACGCAGTATTTT,CASCEGLARDTQYF
-,TRBV9,-,13,TRBJ2-7,TGTGCCAGCAGCCCCGGGAGCTCCTACGAGCAGTACTTC,CASSPGSSYEQYF
-,TRBV7-8,-,17,TRBJ1-5,TGTGCCAGCAGCTTAGTGGTGGCAGCGGATAGCAATCAGCCCCAGCATTTT,CASSLVVAADSNQPQHF
-,TRBV6-5,-,13,TRBJ1-1,TGTGCCAGCCTTACCGCCGGGGCCGCTGAAGCTTTCTTT,CASLTAGAAEAFF
TRBD2,TRBV19,-,16,TRBJ2-3,TGTGCCAGTAGTACGATTCTAGCGGGGGGGACGGATACGCAGTATTTT,CASSTILAGGTDTQYF
-,TRBV12-3/TRBV12-4,few,13,TRBJ1-5,TGTGCCAGCAGTTTTGAACCGACTCAGCCCCAGCATTTT,CASSFEPTQPQHF